A selection of T cell receptor beta chains follows, all from one sample in a study of beta chain features in type 1 diabetes. Sequenced by immunoSEQ multiplex PCR; TCRdb stores in-frame clones only, minus some. This repertoire shows about 900,000 clones, roughly 15% found once; its top ten account for 0.023%. Input material: naive CD4+ T cells from blood. Receptors originate from a woman aged 18 to 35 in good health. CDR3s include the opening cysteine and the closing phenylalanine or tryptophan. A D gene is named only where the DNA matches it firmly. A row's size may be missing; if present it is once, few, many or a size class.

j_gene,len,d_gene,abundance,v_gene,CDR3nt,CDR3aa
TRBJ2-3,15,NA,few,TRBV28,TGTGCCAGCAGTTCGGGAATTGAGGTTTCAGATACGCAGTATTTT,CASSSGIEVSDTQYF
TRBJ2-5,16,TRBD2,NA,TRBV7-2,TGTGCCAGCACGGGGCTAGCGGGAGGATGGGGAGAGACCCAGTACTTC,CASTGLAGGWGETQYF
TRBJ2-3,13,NA,NA,TRBV5-1,TGCGCCAGCAGCTTGGGTTCGGCAGATACGCAGTATTTT,CASSLGSADTQYF
TRBJ1-3,16,NA,few,TRBV6-6,TGTGCCAGCAGTACAGACAGGCCACTATCTGGAAACACCATATATTTT,CASSTDRPLSGNTIYF
TRBJ2-5,16,TRBD1,once,TRBV18,TGTGCCAGCTCACAAAACTCCTGGACAGGGAAAGAGACCCAGTACTTC,CASSQNSWTGKETQYF
TRBJ2-2,19,TRBD2,few,TRBV4-3,TGCGCCAGCAGCCAAAGAATACTAGCGGGAGGGCCGAACACCGGGGAGCTGTTTTTT,CASSQRILAGGPNTGELFF
TRBJ2-5,15,NA,NA,TRBV28,TGTGCCAGCAGACCCCGGACGGGCGCGGGGGAGACCCAGTACTTC,CASRPRTGAGETQYF
TRBJ2-2,16,TRBD2,NA,TRBV4-2,TGTGCCAGCAGCCAAGGACTAGCGGGAATCACCGGGGAGCTGTTTTTT,CASSQGLAGITGELFF
TRBJ2-1,11,NA,few,TRBV7-6,TGTGCCAGCAGCTTAGTGGCAGATGAGTTCTTC,CASSLVADEFF
TRBJ2-7,15,TRBD1,few,TRBV27,TGTGCCAGCAGCCCTCGGGCCCTGACAGGGAACGAGCAGTACTTC,CASSPRALTGNEQYF
TRBJ1-5,8,NA,NA,TRBV3-2,TGTGAATTTCAGCCCCAGCATTTT,CEFQPQHF
TRBJ2-4,11,NA,few,TRBV20-1,TGCAGTGCCATTTATGTAAACATTCAGTACTTC,CSAIYVNIQYF
TRBJ1-2,16,TRBD1,NA,TRBV27,TGTGCCAGCAGTTTATACGGGACAGGGGGGTACTATGGCTACACCTTC,CASSLYGTGGYYGYTF
TRBJ2-7,13,TRBD1,few,TRBV10-3,TGTGCCATCAGCGGGACAGGGGATTACGAGCAGTACTTC,CAISGTGDYEQYF
TRBJ1-2,11,NA,NA,TRBV29-1,TGCAGCGTCGGGGGAGTAGAAGGCTACACCTTC,CSVGGVEGYTF
TRBJ1-1,14,NA,few,TRBV11-2,TGTGCCAGCAGCTTGAATTCGAAGCCCACTGAAGCTTTCTTT,CASSLNSKPTEAFF
TRBJ2-7,14,NA,few,TRBV6-1,TGTGCCAGCAGTGAAGGGGACGGACTGAGGGAGCAGTACTTC,CASSEGDGLREQYF
TRBJ1-2,15,NA,NA,TRBV29-1,TGCAGCGCACGAAATACTAGGGGGGATCTCTATGGCTACACCTTC,CSARNTRGDLYGYTF
TRBJ2-7,15,NA,NA,TRBV2,TGTGCCAGCAGTGCCAGGGCATACGGCTCCTACGAGCAGTACTTC,CASSARAYGSYEQYF
TRBJ2-7,15,TRBD2,NA,TRBV27,TGTGCCAGCAGTCCCCGGACTAGCGGGAGCTACGAGCAGTACTTC,CASSPRTSGSYEQYF
TRBJ2-1,14,NA,few,TRBV2,TGTGCCAGCAGTTTGGGCAGTGCCTACAATGAGCAGTTCTTC,CASSLGSAYNEQFF
TRBJ1-2,15,TRBD1,NA,TRBV18,TGTGCCAGCTCACCACCTCAGACAGGGACCTATGGCTACACCTTC,CASSPPQTGTYGYTF
TRBJ1-5,19,NA,NA,TRBV28,TGTGCCAGCGCAGTTTATTCACAGTTTCTATCTCAAGGCAATCAGCCCCAGCATTTT,CASAVYSQFLSQGNQPQHF
TRBJ2-4,15,TRBD1,few,TRBV2,TGTGCCAGCAGTGAATGGGGACAGAGTAAAAACATTCAGTACTTC,CASSEWGQSKNIQYF
TRBJ2-5,14,TRBD1,NA,TRBV4-2,TGTGCCAGCAGCCTATCGACAGGGACAGAGACCCAGTACTTC,CASSLSTGTETQYF
TRBJ2-7,15,TRBD2,NA,TRBV6-6,TGTGCCAGCAGCCGGGGGGGGCAAGGTGGATACGAGCAGTACTTC,CASSRGGQGGYEQYF
TRBJ1-1,13,TRBD1,few,TRBV11-1,TGTGCCAGCAGCTCGGGACAGGCCCGCGAAGCTTTCTTT,CASSSGQAREAFF